These 24 T cell receptor beta chains originate from one sample sequenced in a study of control samples from healthy donors and cancer patients. The protocol was immunoSEQ multiplex PCR, while the TCRdb copy is restricted to in-frame clones and leaves out a portion. The sample has about 170,000 clones, 93% seen once; the top ten hold roughly 3.9%. Input material: blood. Receptors were obtained from a woman aged 55-69 years in good health.

This clone is a singleton in its sample. V usage is TRBV2 and J usage is TRBJ2-3; 10 bases line up with TRBD1. Germline assignment: CDR1 SNHLY and CDR2 FYNNEI. V lost 3 bases and J lost 4; bases outside the gene matches: 7. CDR3 length: 16 residues. The CDR3 loop is CASSDVTGGAADTQYF. Here the CDR3 DNA reads TGTGCCAGCAGTGATGTGACAGGGGGCGCGGCAGATACGCAGTATTTT.

This chain uses TRBV6-2 or TRBV6-3 with TRBJ1-5, with D hard to call. The CDR3 has 16 amino acids. V was clipped by 0 bases and J by 4 bases, with 13 bases between them. The germline CDR1 and CDR2 sequences are MNHEY and SVGEGT. The DNA of the CDR3 is TGTGCCAGCAGTTACTCCCGGCTTGCTGGGAATCAGCCCCAGCATTTT. This codes for CASSYSRLAGNQPQHF.

The J gene is TRBJ2-5, the V gene TRBV3-1 (or the pseudogene TRBV3-2), with D possibly being TRBD1 or TRBD2 (6 bases each). Between the trimmed V and J ends, which lost 4 bases and 7 bases, there was a span of 10 bases. This CDR3 is 12 amino acids long. Germline lookup yields CDR1 LGHDT and CDR2 YNNKEL (reference sequence). The CDR3 region has the DNA TGTGCCAGCAGCCCCGGGGGCGGGACCCAGTACTTC. Encoded protein: CASSPGGGTQYF.

The rearrangement links TRBV4-1 to TRBJ2-2; no clear D. There are 12 residues in the CDR3. Trimming cost V 3 bases and J 7 bases, with 6 bases left between them. CDR1 is MGHRA and CDR2 is YSYEKL in the germline V gene. For the CDR3, the DNA is TGCGCCAGCAGCCATTTGTTCGGGGAGCTGTTTTTT. Protein product: CASSHLFGELFF.

This clone has more than one count but fewer than ten. This CDR3 is CASSVGARSDQETQYF. CDR3 DNA: TGTGCCAGCAGCGTAGGAGCCCGGAGCGACCAAGAGACCCAGTACTTC. The rearrangement joins TRBV9 to TRBJ2-5; D is uncertain. Germline loops: CDR1 SGDLS, CDR2 YYNGEE. This CDR3 region has 16 residues. Between the trimmed V and J ends, which lost 0 bases and 0 bases, there was a span of 12 bases.

This clone was seen a few times. This chain joins TRBV25-1 and TRBJ1-2, with TRBD1 matching 9 bases. The CDR3 extends over 14 amino acids. Trimming at V came to 3 bases and at J to 8 bases, leaving 7 bases not matched to a gene. Per the germline V gene, CDR1 is MGHDK and CDR2 is SYGVNS. The CDR3 reads CASSDRDRVKGYTF. Here the CDR3 DNA reads TGTGCCAGCAGTGACCGGGACAGGGTTAAAGGCTACACCTTC.

The chain has TRBV18 and TRBJ2-3; 8 positions agree with TRBD1. The CDR3 loop spans 14 amino acids. Germline trimming cut 3 bases from V and 4 bases from J; bases unmatched to any gene: 3. CDR1 is KGHSH, CDR2 LQKENI, per germline. CDR3 bases: TGTGCCAGCTCACCCCAGGGGGCCCCAGATACGCAGTATTTT. Translating it yields CASSPQGAPDTQYF.

The chain is built from TRBV7-8 and TRBJ2-1; no clear D gene. V lost 5 bases to trimming and J lost 0 bases, with 14 bases between them. This CDR3 has 16 amino acids. CDR1 and CDR2 from the germline V gene are SGHVS and FQNEAQ. The CDR3: CASSGVRPSSYNEQFF. CDR3 in DNA: TGTGCCAGCAGCGGCGTGCGTCCATCCTCCTACAATGAGCAGTTCTTC.

The chain joins TRBV2 to TRBJ2-5, with 7 bases matching TRBD2. Germline CDR1 is SNHLY and CDR2 is FYNNEI. This CDR3 has 13 amino acids. V lost 4 bases to trimming and J lost 3 bases; unmatched junction nucleotides: 2. The CDR3 loop reads CASSVLAEETQYF. The CDR3 coding sequence is TGTGCCAGCAGTGTGCTAGCGGAAGAGACCCAGTACTTC.

The V call is TRBV7-2, the J call TRBJ2-7, with D unresolved. V gave up 10 bases and J gave up 1 base, with 17 bases separating them. This CDR3 comprises 14 residues. Germline loops: CDR1 SGHTA, CDR2 FQGNSA. The CDR3 spells CATGGRRTSYEQYF. CDR3 bases: TGTGCCACCGGCGGACGGCGAACTTCCTACGAGCAGTACTTC.

V usage is TRBV19 and J usage is TRBJ1-2; D is unclear. Germline assignment: CDR1 LNHDA and CDR2 SQIVND (reference sequence). V lost 7 bases, J lost 8 bases, and 8 bases lay in between. The CDR3 covers 10 residues. The CDR3: CASNPEGYTF. As DNA, the CDR3 is TGTGCCAGTAACCCGGAAGGCTACACCTTC.

The V call is TRBV5-1, the J call TRBJ1-1; tentatively, D is TRBD1 (5 bases). The CDR3 runs to 14 residues. From germline, CDR1 is SGHRS and CDR2 YFSETQ. V shed 4 bases and J shed 7 bases, with 17 bases lying between them. CDR3 DNA: TGCGCCAGCAGCCCTACGGGACTCCGGGATGAAGCTTTCTTT. It encodes CASSPTGLRDEAFF. The full variable domain, completed using reference TRBV5-1 and TRBJ1-1, is KAGVTQTPRYLIKTRGQQVTLSCSPISGHRSVSWYQQTPGQGLQFLFEYFSETQRNKGNFPGRFSGRQFSNSRSEMNVSTLELGDSALYLCASSPTGLRDEAFFGQGTRLTVV.

The chain links TRBV2 to TRBJ1-1, with D hard to call. This CDR3 has 12 residues. V lost 4 bases and J lost 5, with 8 bases in between. Looked up from germline, CDR1 is SNHLY and CDR2 is FYNNEI. The CDR3 DNA sequence: TGTGCCAGCAGTGTGCGGCAAACTGAAGCTTTCTTT. Protein sequence: CASSVRQTEAFF. The variable domain in full, completed from reference TRBV2 and TRBJ1-1, reads EPEVTQTPSHQVTQMGQEVILRCVPISNHLYFYWYRQILGQKVEFLVSFYNNEISEKSEIFDDQFSVERPDGSNFTLKIRSTKLEDSAMYFCASSVRQTEAFFGQGTRLTVV.

The gene calls are TRBV10-3 and TRBJ1-6; D gene unclear. Trimming cost V 4 bases and J 7 bases, with 11 bases left between them. The CDR3 loop spans 14 amino acids. CDR1 and CDR2 from the germline V gene are ENHRY and SYGVKD. CDR3 sequence (DNA): TGTGCCATCAGTGTGGGAGAATCCAATTCACCCCTCCACTTT. Residues: CAISVGESNSPLHF.

This chain connects TRBV4-2 to TRBJ2-4; TRBD2 aligns across 7 bases. The CDR3 sequence is 15 residues long. Per germline, CDR1 LGHNA and CDR2 YNFKEQ. The trim removed 1 base at V and 8 bases at J, leaving 8 bases unmatched. The CDR3, as DNA: TGTGCCAGCAGCCAAGGGACTAGTTTGGACGACATTCAGTACTTC. Translating gives CASSQGTSLDDIQYF.

The chain recombines TRBV18 with TRBJ1-1; 8 bases fit TRBD1. The CDR3 is 13 residues long. After removal of 3 bases from V and 7 bases from J, the junction contained 4 bases not matched to a gene. In germline, CDR1 is KGHSH, CDR2 LQKENI. The CDR3 region has the DNA TGTGCCAGCTCACCTCCAGGACAGGGTGAAGCTTTCTTT. As protein: CASSPPGQGEAFF.

The V gene is TRBV7-6, the J gene TRBJ1-5, with 8 bases matching TRBD1. The CDR3 length is 16 residues. V dropped 4 bases and J dropped 4; count of bases not matched to a gene: 9. CDR1 and CDR2 from the germline V gene are SGHVS and FNYEAQ. The CDR3 sequence is CASSSGQGDWNQPQHF. The DNA of the CDR3 is TGTGCCAGCAGCTCAGGACAGGGCGATTGGAATCAGCCCCAGCATTTT.

In this sample, this clone turned up once. The sample holds other DNA sequences that translate to the same CDR3. V gene TRBV5-1 combines with J gene TRBJ2-6, with 11 bases matching TRBD1. This CDR3 region has 16 residues. V was clipped by 2 bases and J by 7 bases; unmatched bases: 5. Germline V gives CDR1 SGHRS, CDR2 YFSETQ. The CDR3 DNA is TGCGCCAGCAGCTTTTCGGGACAGGGGGGTGCCAACGTCCTGACTTTC. Amino acid sequence: CASSFSGQGGANVLTF.

This clone has only one observation. The gene calls are TRBV5-1 and TRBJ1-5; 7 positions agree with TRBD1. Germline V gene sequence: CDR1 SGHRS, CDR2 YFSETQ. J gave up 4 bases and V 5 bases, and 9 bases lay outside the gene matches. This CDR3 is built from 15 residues. The CDR3 sequence is CASRPLPGQNQPQHF. CDR3 DNA sequence: TGCGCCAGCAGGCCTCTGCCGGGACAGAATCAGCCCCAGCATTTT.

The V call is TRBV7-2, the J call TRBJ2-3; TRBD1 matches at 7 bases. The CDR3 is made up of 16 amino acids. V lost 5 bases and J lost 6; bases outside the gene matches: 14. Looked up from germline, CDR1 is SGHTA and CDR2 is FQGNSA. CDR3 nucleotide sequence: TGTGCCAGCAGCCCCGCCGCGACAGGGCCTTTGGATACGCAGTATTTT. Its translation: CASSPAATGPLDTQYF.

The J gene is TRBJ1-1, the V gene TRBV25-1; 10 bases map to TRBD1. Germline V CDR1 and CDR2: MGHDK, SYGVNS. V trimming: 8 bases; J trimming: 4 bases; junction bases outside the gene matches: 4. The CDR3 length is 13 residues. As DNA, the CDR3 is TGTGCCAGCTGGGACAGGGGAGGCACTGAAGCTTTCTTT. Translating it yields CASWDRGGTEAFF. Variable domain in full (rest from reference TRBV25-1 and TRBJ1-1): EADIYQTPRYLVIGTGKKITLECSQTMGHDKMYWYQQDPGMELHLIHYSYGVNSTEKGDLSSESTVSRIRTEHFPLTLESARPSHTSQYLCASWDRGGTEAFFGQGTRLTVV.

In this sample, this clone turned up once. The genes are TRBV24-1 and TRBJ2-3, with D perhaps matching TRBD1 (6 bases). There are 14 residues in the CDR3. Trimming took off 3 bases at V and 4 bases at J, with 10 bases between the two ends. Germline CDR1 KGHDR, CDR2 SFDVKD. The CDR3 reads CATSDPGAADTQYF. DNA of the CDR3: TGTGCCACCAGTGATCCAGGGGCGGCAGATACGCAGTATTTT.

The chain uses TRBV2 and TRBJ2-3; 8 bases line up with TRBD2. The CDR3 covers 14 residues. V lost 7 bases to trimming and J lost 2 bases; unmatched junction nucleotides: 5. CDR1 is SNHLY, CDR2 FYNNEI, per germline. Here the CDR3 reads CASKTGGHTDTQYF. DNA for the CDR3: TGTGCCAGCAAAACGGGGGGGCACACAGATACGCAGTATTTT.

V usage is TRBV9 and J usage is TRBJ2-3; D assignment may be TRBD1 or TRBD2 (6 bases each). V was pared by 0 bases and J by 0 bases, with 17 bases between. Looked up from germline, CDR1 is SGDLS and CDR2 is YYNGEE. The CDR3 runs 18 residues. The CDR3 nucleotides are TGTGCCAGCAGCGTAGAGGGGGGAGTCTATGATAGCACAGATACGCAGTATTTT. Residues: CASSVEGGVYDSTDTQYF.